This T cell receptor beta chain was sequenced for a study of CD8 T cells in Susac syndrome. Study-wide results and limits: It was acknowledged in the study that the number of individuals who were included in its TCR sequencing and HLA analysis was relatively small.

RNA was extracted with the RNeasy kit, and a quantity of roughly 0.5 to 1 ug was reverse transcribed using random hexamers. It was immunoSEQ multiplex PCR that amplified TCR beta CDR3 across 54 Vbeta and 13 Jbeta. TCRdb re-derived calls from the immunoSEQ multiplex PCR reads in MiXCR, one entry per CDR3 protein. The data hold approximately 110,000 distinct CDR3 sequences, with 96% observed a single time. V lost 4 bases and J lost 5, with 11 bases in between. Looked up from germline, CDR1 is SGHAT and CDR2 is FQDESV (reference sequence). The CDR3 contains 13 residues. With regard to this clonotype: No antigen is known for it.

CD8+ and CD4+ T cells from blood underwent TCR beta sequencing, which was carried out in a high-throughput format. The individuals used as controls were healthy donors who had been matched for both age and sex. This chain connects TRBV11-1 to TRBJ1-1; D is unclear. The sequenced sample was CD4+ T cells from PBMCs. The sequence was obtained from a human donor in good health. The CDR3 nucleotides read TGTGCCAGCAGCTCAGAAAGGAGAACTGAAGCTTTCTTT. Translation gives CASSSERRTEAFF.